A selection of T cell receptor beta chains follows, all from one sample in a study of cytomegalovirus exposure and HLA in healthy donors. The repertoire was sequenced with immunoSEQ multiplex PCR; TCRdb's copy has only in-frame clones and lacks some. The table gives under 200,000 clones; the top ten clones make up 0.79% of it. The sequencing input was PBMCs. The receptors stem from a woman aged 18 to 35 in good health and CMV-seropositive. Each CDR3 is given with its conserved first and last residue. D genes are given only for firm matches.

v_call	j_call	d_call	cdr3_nt	cdr3_aa
TRBV19	TRBJ1-6	.	TGTGCCAGTAGTATAATGCAGGGAGGATCACCCCTCCACTTT	CASSIMQGGSPLHF
TRBV27	TRBJ2-2	.	TGTGCCAGCAGTCCCGTCGCAGGGAACACCGGGGAGCTGTTTTTT	CASSPVAGNTGELFF
TRBV29-1	TRBJ2-7	.	TGCAGCGTTGCTCTAACAGGGTCTCGCGAGCAGTACTTC	CSVALTGSREQYF
TRBV11-2	TRBJ2-7	TRBD1	TGTGCCAGCAGCTTAACAGGACAGGGGGCTTACTACGAGCAGTACTTC	CASSLTGQGAYYEQYF
TRBV7-9	TRBJ2-5	.	TGTGCCAGCAGTTCCCACTCTGGGGGGGAGACCCAGTACTTC	CASSSHSGGETQYF
TRBV9	TRBJ1-1	.	TGTGCCAGCAGCGGGAGGCGGGGGATCACTGAAGCTTTCTTT	CASSGRRGITEAFF
TRBV10-3	TRBJ2-5	TRBD2	TGTGCCATCAGTGAGGGGGCTAGCGGGGTCAAAGAGACCCAGTACTTC	CAISEGASGVKETQYF
TRBV19	TRBJ2-5	TRBD1	TGTGCCAGTAGAGGACAGGGTGGCAGAGAGACCCAGTACTTC	CASRGQGGRETQYF
TRBV12-2	TRBJ1-5	.	TGTGCAAGTCGCTCCGACAGGGAGACTCAGCCCCAGCATTTT	CASRSDRETQPQHF
TRBV6-5	TRBJ2-7	.	TGTGCCAGCAGGCCCCCCGGGGGTATCGGCGAGCAGTACTTC	CASRPPGGIGEQYF
TRBV4-1	TRBJ2-5	.	TGCGCCAGCAGCCAAGGAGTTCCATCGGGGGAGACCCAGTACTTC	CASSQGVPSGETQYF
TRBV2	TRBJ1-1	.	TGTGCCAGCAGTTCCACTCCGAACACTGAAGCTTTCTTT	CASSSTPNTEAFF
TRBV5-1	TRBJ1-5	.	TGCGCCAGCAGCTTGGACAGGAACAATCAGCCCCAGCATTTT	CASSLDRNNQPQHF
TRBV7-8	TRBJ1-2	.	TGTGCCAGCAGCCCACAGGGTATGATCGACTATGGCTACACCTTC	CASSPQGMIDYGYTF
TRBV7-9	TRBJ1-1	.	TGTGCCAGCAGCTCTCAGGGGTCTGAAGCTTTCTTT	CASSSQGSEAFF
TRBV6-1	TRBJ2-7	TRBD2	TGTGCCAGCAGTGAACGGGTAGCGGGGGGATACGAGCAGTACTTC	CASSERVAGGYEQYF
TRBV27	TRBJ1-1	.	TGTGCCAGCAGTTTATTTCGGGAAACTGAAGCTTTCTTT	CASSLFRETEAFF
TRBV5-1	TRBJ2-3	.	TGCGCCAGCAGCTTGAGTAGTACGTCAGATACGCAGTATTTT	CASSLSSTSDTQYF
TRBV11-3	TRBJ2-3	.	TGTGCCAGCAGCTTATCCAGATCTGTAGATACGCAGTATTTT	CASSLSRSVDTQYF
TRBV5-5	TRBJ2-7	TRBD1	TGTGCCAGCAGCCCTGGGGGTACAGGGGCGGGCGAGCAGTACTTC	CASSPGGTGAGEQYF
TRBV7-9	TRBJ1-1	.	TGTGCCAGCAGCCTTCTGGCGGGAAGCACTGAAGCTTTCTTT	CASSLLAGSTEAFF
TRBV5-4	TRBJ2-5	.	TGTGCCAGCAGCTTCCGGTCGAGGGCCATAGAGACCCAGTACTTC	CASSFRSRAIETQYF
TRBV6-5	TRBJ2-7	.	TGTGCCAGCAGTTACTCGGGTCGGGGGGCTTACGAGCAGTACTTC	CASSYSGRGAYEQYF
TRBV5-4	TRBJ1-1	.	TGTGCCAGCAGCTTGGCCGGGGGGGACACTGAAGCTTTCTTT	CASSLAGGDTEAFF
TRBV30	TRBJ1-1	.	TGTGCCTGGAGTAGGGCAGGGCTGAGGACTGAAGCTTTCTTT	CAWSRAGLRTEAFF
TRBV5-1	TRBJ2-1	.	TGCGCCAGCAGCTTGGTCAGGTACAATGAGCAGTTCTTC	CASSLVRYNEQFF